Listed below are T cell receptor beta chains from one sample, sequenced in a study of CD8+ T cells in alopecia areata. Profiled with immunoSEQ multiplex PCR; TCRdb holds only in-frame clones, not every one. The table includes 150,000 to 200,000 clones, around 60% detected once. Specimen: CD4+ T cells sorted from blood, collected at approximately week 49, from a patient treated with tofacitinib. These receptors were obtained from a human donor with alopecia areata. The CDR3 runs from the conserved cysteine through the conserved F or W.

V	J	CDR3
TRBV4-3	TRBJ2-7	CASSQDQGRSSSYEQYF
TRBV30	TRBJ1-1	CAWSRQLNTEAFF
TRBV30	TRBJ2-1	CAWSVSPLRDRAYNEQFF
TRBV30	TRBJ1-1	CAWMGQVNTEAFF
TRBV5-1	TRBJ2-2	CASSFGLAGANTGELFF
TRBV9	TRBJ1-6	CASSDHLPGQGASPLHF
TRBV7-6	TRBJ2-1	CASSAGGDVWNEQFF
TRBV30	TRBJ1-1	CAWSGQGNTEAFF
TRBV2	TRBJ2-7	CASSTGAPNYEQYF
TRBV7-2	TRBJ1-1	CASSRDGQSEAFF
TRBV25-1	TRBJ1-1	CASSLGTGWTTEAFF
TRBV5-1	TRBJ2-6	CASSSDSPGANVLTF
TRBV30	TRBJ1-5	CAWSVLGGNQPQHF
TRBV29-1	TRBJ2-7	CSVLGQGREQYF
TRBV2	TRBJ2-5	CASRPGQGETQYF
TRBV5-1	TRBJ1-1	CASSLTGMNTEAFF
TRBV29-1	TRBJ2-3	CSVGGLNTDTQYF
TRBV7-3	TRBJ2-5	CASSLTGLEETQYF
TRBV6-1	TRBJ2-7	CASLSWGITSYEQYF
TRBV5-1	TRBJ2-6	CASSRLQGASGANVLTF
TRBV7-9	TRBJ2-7	CASSLDSLPSYEQYF
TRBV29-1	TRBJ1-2	CSVDRTAPNYGYTF
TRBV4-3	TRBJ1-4	CASSQRDLTFNEKLFF
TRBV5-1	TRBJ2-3	CASSLEVSGGADTQYF
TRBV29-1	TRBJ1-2	CSVPRPTGTDYGYTF
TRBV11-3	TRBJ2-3	CASSLDLDTRTDTQYF
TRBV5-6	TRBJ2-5	CASSITTSGVIQETQYF
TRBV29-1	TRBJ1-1	CSVGTKRNTEAFF
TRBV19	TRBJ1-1	CASSRTGGFPSEAFF
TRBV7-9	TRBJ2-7	CASSPLASDEQYF
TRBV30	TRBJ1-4	CAWRPGWSGDEKLFF
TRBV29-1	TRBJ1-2	CSVSEVFHSTF
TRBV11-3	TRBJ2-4	CASSPAQVLAKNIQYF
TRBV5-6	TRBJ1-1	CASSSPHARRDTEAFF
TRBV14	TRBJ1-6	CASSRDKGVNSPLHF
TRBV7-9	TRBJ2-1	CASSPTSGGTYNEQFF
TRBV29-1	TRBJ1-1	CSVDTGNTEAFF
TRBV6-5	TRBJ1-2	CASSAGAVNYGYTF
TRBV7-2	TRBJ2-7	CASSSRTGHEQYF
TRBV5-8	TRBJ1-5	CASTMGVGNQPQHF
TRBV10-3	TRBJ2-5	CAARSGTQETQYF
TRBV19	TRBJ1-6	CASKVGTYNSPLHF